This TCR beta chain was recorded in a study of T cell repertoires in cytomegalovirus infection. Study information: Alongside well-studied HLA-B-restricted CMV epitopes, recently identified HLA-C-restricted CMV epitopes were also used. Evidence of both CMV infection and a matching HLA type came from public TCR beta signatures.

TCRdb analysed the reads with MiXCR anew, one entry per CDR3 protein. This table holds some 350,000 distinct CDR3 sequences, about 35% found once. Concerning this clonotype itself: What it binds is not known.

Study-wide findings and caveats: The ex vivo response was dominated by HLA-C-restricted CMV-specific TCR beta clonotypes. Of the TCR beta families, the public ones yielded a cumulative frequency that identified carriers of CMV plus the relevant HLA.

The CDR3 has 15 amino acids. Trimming cost V 3 bases and J 3 bases, with 11 bases left between them. From germline, CDR1 is LGHNA and CDR2 YSLEER. This receptor was taken from a human donor in good health (CMV status not recorded). Some clones in this sample may be carry-over from other donors' samples. Sequencing was performed on cultured PBMCs, taken from culture after CMV antigen stimulation. This chain uses TRBV4-3 with TRBJ1-4; a weak D match, TRBD1 (5 bases). CDR3 DNA: TGCGCCAGCAGCCAGCGGGACGGTTCTAATGAAAAACTGTTTTTT. Residues: CASSQRDGSNEKLFF.